What follows are 30 T cell receptor beta chains derived from one specimen sequenced in a study of T cell responses to AZD1222 COVID-19 vaccine. Measured with immunoSEQ multiplex PCR; TCRdb has only the in-frame clones, and not every one. Found here are roughly 140,000 clones, 87% of them singletons; the top ten hold roughly 10%. The specimen was peripheral blood, collected 28 days after the second AZD1222 dose. These receptors were obtained from an adult who received the AZD1222 COVID-19 vaccine.

The chain has TRBV11-3 and TRBJ2-1; D is possibly TRBD2 (6 bases). The CDR3 loop spans 13 amino acids. Germline V gene sequence: CDR1 SGHNT, CDR2 YENEEA. Trimming removed 5 bases at V and 12 bases at J, with 17 bases between. This chain's CDR3 is CASSNSGMGRQFF. The DNA of the CDR3 is TGTGCCAGCAGCAATAGCGGTATGGGACGGCAGTTCTTC.

V is TRBV5-4 and J is TRBJ2-5; 9 bases align to TRBD1. CDR1 is SGHNT, CDR2 YYREEE, per germline (reference sequence). The J segment lost 4 bases and the V segment lost 0 bases, leaving 1 base of the junction unmatched. This CDR3 has 14 amino acids. The CDR3 DNA reads TGTGCCAGCAGCTTGGGGACAGGGGCAGAGACCCAGTACTTC. Its translation is CASSLGTGAETQYF.

The chain combines TRBV18 with TRBJ1-3; D gene unclear. The V gene's germline CDR1 is KGHSH and CDR2 LQKENI. CDR3 length: 15 residues. V gave up 1 base and J gave up 2 bases, with 9 bases separating them. CDR3 sequence (DNA): TGTGCCAGCTCACCACTTGGGGAGGCTGGAAACACCATATATTTT. Translated, it gives CASSPLGEAGNTIYF.

V is TRBV30 and J is TRBJ1-1, with TRBD1 identical over 12 bases. Germline V gives CDR1 GTSNPN, CDR2 SVGIG (reference sequence). The J segment lost 4 bases and the V segment lost 5 bases, leaving 11 bases of the junction unmatched. The CDR3 sequence is 16 residues long. CDR3 loop: CAWAPHGTGGATEAFF. Here the CDR3 DNA reads TGTGCCTGGGCCCCTCACGGGACAGGGGGCGCCACTGAAGCTTTCTTT.

For the CDR3, the DNA is TGTGCCAGCAGCTTGACTAGCGGGAGGGAGCAGTACTTC. Its translation is CASSLTSGREQYF. This chain uses TRBV5-4 with TRBJ2-7; 12 bases match TRBD2. Germline V gene lookup returns CDR1 SGHNT and CDR2 YYREEE (reference sequence). Trimming removed 1 base from V and 7 bases from J; junction bases left unmatched: 0. There are 13 residues in the CDR3. Full variable domain (missing parts from reference TRBV5-4 and TRBJ2-7): ETGVTQSPTHLIKTRGQQVTLRCSSQSGHNTVSWYQQALGQGPQFIFQYYREEENGRGNFPPRFSGLQFPNYSSELNVNALELDDSALYLCASSLTSGREQYFGPGTRLTVT.

As for this clone: A read error may account for a junction end that differs from germline. J is TRBJ1-1 and V is TRBV18, with D possibly matching TRBD1 (6 bases). The germline V gene has CDR1 KGHSH and CDR2 LQKENI. The CDR3 has 12 residues. DNA of the CDR3: TGTGCCAGCTCCCCACAGGGAACTGAAGCTTTCTTT. Translation gives CASSPQGTEAFF.

The chain combines TRBV9 with TRBJ1-1, with D possibly matching TRBD1 (5 bases). Germline V lookup: CDR1 SGDLS, CDR2 YYNGEE. The CDR3 runs 17 residues. V shed 3 bases and J shed 3 bases, with 21 bases lying between them. In DNA form, the CDR3 reads TGTGCCAGCAGCGCACCGTCCAGGGTGTTCGGCGACACTGAAGCTTTCTTT. Translated, it gives CASSAPSRVFGDTEAFF.

The chain couples TRBV10-3 to TRBJ2-1; 10 bases are a match to TRBD2. The CDR3 loop spans 13 amino acids. V lost 4 bases and J lost 10; bases outside the gene matches: 4. Germline V gene lookup returns CDR1 ENHRY and CDR2 SYGVKD. CDR3 amino acids: CAISAGLAVEQFF. The CDR3, as DNA: TGTGCCATCAGTGCCGGACTAGCGGTAGAGCAGTTCTTC.

The chain combines TRBV12-5 with TRBJ1-5; TRBD1 aligns across 7 bases. In germline, CDR1 is LGHNT, CDR2 FRNRAP. CDR3 length: 17 residues. V shed 0 bases, J shed 0 bases, and the junction held 5 bases outside the gene matches. The DNA of the CDR3 is TGTGCTAGTGGTTTGGTTGCAGGGGGGACTAGCAATCAGCCCCAGCATTTT. Translating it yields CASGLVAGGTSNQPQHF. The variable domain in full, with the rest retrieved from reference TRBV12-5 and TRBJ1-5, is DARVTQTPRHKVTEMGQEVTMRCQPILGHNTVFWYRQTMMQGLELLAYFRNRAPLDDSGMPKDRFSAEMPDATLATLKIQPSEPRDSAVYFCASGLVAGGTSNQPQHFGDGTRLSIL.

This clone was counted once. The chain carries TRBV7-8 and TRBJ1-2, with a tentative D call TRBD1 (5 bases). The CDR3 has 14 residues. V lost 5 bases and J lost 5, with 15 bases in between. Germline CDR1 reads SGHVS; CDR2 reads FQNEAQ. The DNA of the CDR3 is TGTGCCAGCAGCCCGCGGGGGGAGGGATATGGCTACACCTTC. As protein: CASSPRGEGYGYTF.

The chain links TRBV24-1 to TRBJ2-6; D might be TRBD1 (5 bases). The CDR3 length is 15 residues. Deletions cut 9 bases from V and 2 bases from J, with 13 bases between. Germline V gene sequence: CDR1 KGHDR, CDR2 SFDVKD. The CDR3 loop is CATGNQGAGANVLTF. In nucleotides, the CDR3 is TGTGCCACCGGAAACCAGGGTGCTGGGGCCAACGTCCTGACTTTC.

The J gene is TRBJ2-5, the V gene TRBV5-1; D gene uncertain. The CDR3 runs to 15 residues. Trimming pared 0 bases from V and 2 bases from J, leaving 11 bases between. Germline CDR1 and CDR2: SGHRS and YFSETQ. Here the CDR3 DNA reads TGCGCCAGCAGCTTGGCCGGAGCACTACAAGAGACCCAGTACTTC. Translated: CASSLAGALQETQYF.

V gene TRBV6-5 combines with J gene TRBJ1-4; 7 nucleotides match TRBD1. Trimming took 8 bases from V and 8 from J; bases not matched to a gene: 11. Per the germline V gene, CDR1 is MNHEY and CDR2 is SVGAGI. The CDR3 consists of 14 residues. The CDR3 nucleotides are TGTGCCAGCGGAACAGGGGAGGTTTACGAAAAACTGTTTTTT. It translates to CASGTGEVYEKLFF.

The V call is TRBV3-1 (or the pseudogene TRBV3-2), the J call TRBJ2-3, with 7 bases matching TRBD2. CDR1 is LGHDT and CDR2 is YNNKEL in the germline V gene (reference sequence). The CDR3 has 15 amino acids. V was pared by 6 bases and J by 8 bases, with 14 bases of the junction left unmatched. The CDR3 here is CASRGETSLYGTQYF. DNA of the CDR3: TGTGCCAGCAGGGGGGAGACTAGCCTCTATGGTACGCAGTATTTT.

The chain couples TRBV19 to TRBJ1-4; D call uncertain. CDR3 length: 14 residues. Trimming pared 1 base from V and 8 bases from J, leaving 11 bases between. Germline assignment: CDR1 LNHDA and CDR2 SQIVND (reference sequence). CDR3 amino acids: CASSIGGVREKLFF. CDR3 DNA sequence: TGTGCCAGTAGTATAGGCGGGGTTCGGGAAAAACTGTTTTTT.

This chain connects TRBV3-1 (or the pseudogene TRBV3-2) to TRBJ2-2; D possibly corresponds to TRBD2 (6 bases). The CDR3 runs to 15 residues. CDR1 and CDR2 from the germline V gene are LGHDT and YNNKEL (reference sequence). Trimming cost V 1 base and J 4 bases, with 10 bases left between them. For the CDR3, the DNA is TGTGCCAGCAGCCAAGTTCAGCGGGCCACCGGGGAGCTGTTTTTT. Translating gives CASSQVQRATGELFF.

Only one count was recorded for this clone. The CDR3 reads CASSLMATVVGELFF. Here the CDR3 DNA reads TGTGCCAGCAGTTTAATGGCGACCGTGGTCGGGGAGCTGTTTTTT. The V gene is TRBV27, the J gene TRBJ2-2; D is unclear. Per germline, CDR1 MNHEY and CDR2 SMNVEV (reference sequence). Trimming pared 2 bases from V and 7 bases from J, leaving 14 bases between. This CDR3 has 15 residues.

The CDR3: CASSEAGTGGSYEQYF. CDR3 sequence (DNA): TGTGCCAGCAGTGAGGCGGGGACAGGGGGTTCCTACGAGCAGTACTTC. The chain uses TRBV21-1 and TRBJ2-7; the DNA was not used to check the table's D call, TRBD1. TRBV21-1 is a known pseudogene. This CDR3 is 16 amino acids long.

This rearrangement joins TRBV18 to TRBJ1-4; D is uncertain. Trimming pared 0 bases from V and 6 bases from J, leaving 20 bases between. CDR3 length: 18 residues. Germline V CDR1 and CDR2: KGHSH, LQKENI. DNA for the CDR3: TGTGCCAGCTCACCACCGGGAGTCTGGCCGGCCTTGGATGAAAAACTGTTTTTT. Protein product: CASSPPGVWPALDEKLFF.

The CDR3 bases are TGCAGCACAGGGACTGGCCCCTACGAGCAGTACTTC. Translating it yields CSTGTGPYEQYF. This chain links TRBV29-1 with TRBJ2-7; D possibly matches TRBD1 or TRBD2 (6 bases each). Trimming stripped 8 bases from V and 2 bases from J, with 13 bases between. Germline V gene sequence: CDR1 SQVTM, CDR2 ANQGSEA. The CDR3 covers 12 residues.

The rearrangement uses TRBV4-2 and TRBJ2-7; D is ambiguous. The CDR3 is made up of 13 amino acids. V shed 0 bases and J shed 5 bases, with 8 bases lying between them. Germline V gene lookup returns CDR1 LGHNA and CDR2 YNFKEQ. CDR3 sequence (DNA): TGTGCCAGCAGCCAAGACCCCCGGGACGAGCAGTACTTC. It yields the protein CASSQDPRDEQYF.

This clone has just one count. The rearrangement joins TRBV14 to TRBJ1-1; unclear D gene. The CDR3 consists of 14 residues. The ends were cut back, 1 base at V and 1 base at J, with 7 bases in the middle. Germline values: CDR1 SGHDN, CDR2 FVKESK. This chain's CDR3 is CASSQVGRNTEAFF. CDR3 DNA sequence: TGTGCCAGCAGCCAAGTAGGGCGGAACACTGAAGCTTTCTTT.

V is TRBV19 and J is TRBJ2-1; 9 nucleotides match TRBD1. Germline-derived CDR1 and CDR2 are LNHDA and SQIVND (reference sequence). The CDR3 loop spans 16 amino acids. With 8 bases clipped from V and 7 bases from J, the junction kept 15 bases outside the gene matches. In DNA form, the CDR3 reads TGTGCCAGTCAAGCCCCCAGACAGGGGGTTGGGAATGAGCAGTTCTTC. This encodes CASQAPRQGVGNEQFF.

The chain recombines TRBV11-3 with TRBJ2-7; D unresolved. Deletions cut 0 bases from V and 7 bases from J, with 10 bases between. The CDR3 sequence is 13 residues long. Germline CDR1 SGHNT, CDR2 YENEEA. Here the CDR3 DNA reads TGTGCCAGCAGCTTAGATCGCGGCTGGGAGCAGTACTTC. It codes for CASSLDRGWEQYF.

V and J are TRBV29-1 and TRBJ2-3; tentatively, D is TRBD1 (6 bases). The CDR3 runs to 12 residues. Trimming took 6 bases from V and 6 from J, leaving 13 bases between them. CDR1 SQVTM and CDR2 ANQGSEA come from the germline V gene. CDR3 in amino acids: CSVEKTGDTQYF. The CDR3 bases are TGCAGCGTCGAAAAAACAGGGGATACGCAGTATTTT.

V and J are TRBV19 and TRBJ2-3, with 10 bases matching TRBD1. The V gene end was trimmed by 4 bases and the J gene end by 3 bases; junction bases not matched to a gene: 4. This CDR3 contains 15 residues. Germline V gene data show CDR1 as LNHDA and CDR2 as SQIVND (reference sequence). Here the CDR3 reads CASSTRQGATDTQYF. The CDR3 DNA reads TGTGCCAGTAGTACCCGACAGGGGGCGACAGATACGCAGTATTTT.

The rearrangement links TRBV7-2 to TRBJ1-4; D not resolved. Trimming removed 0 bases at V and 0 bases at J, with 11 bases between. The CDR3 extends over 17 amino acids. Germline CDR1 reads SGHTA; CDR2 reads FQGNSA. This CDR3 is CASSLAHRTATNEKLFF. The CDR3 DNA is TGTGCCAGCAGCTTAGCGCATCGAACGGCAACTAATGAAAAACTGTTTTTT. Looking up the rest from reference TRBV7-2 and TRBJ1-4 gives the full variable domain: GAGVSQSPSNKVTEKGKDVELRCDPISGHTALYWYRQSLGQGLEFLIYFQGNSAPDKSGLPSDRFSAERTGGSVSTLTIQRTQQEDSAVYLCASSLAHRTATNEKLFFGSGTQLSVL.

The rearrangement links TRBV28 to TRBJ1-2; no clear D gene. V lost 5 bases and J 8 bases, leaving 12 bases between the germline ends. Germline CDR1 reads MDHEN; CDR2 reads SYDVKM. The CDR3 has 12 residues. The CDR3 is CASSGSPGGYTF. CDR3 DNA: TGTGCCAGCAGTGGCAGCCCGGGGGGCTACACCTTC.

This rearrangement joins TRBV6-5 to TRBJ1-1, with D possibly TRBD1 on 5 matching bases. Per germline, CDR1 MNHEY and CDR2 SVGAGI. The CDR3 contains 12 residues. V was trimmed by 8 bases and J by 1 base, leaving 8 bases between them. The CDR3 region is CASRGGNTEAFF. CDR3 nucleotide sequence: TGTGCCAGCCGGGGGGGGAACACTGAAGCTTTCTTT.

The table lists this clone with a few counts. V usage is TRBV28 and J usage is TRBJ1-5; D unclear. V shed 3 bases and J shed 4 bases, with 19 bases lying between them. The germline CDR1 and CDR2 sequences are MDHEN and SYDVKM. This CDR3 contains 17 residues. The CDR3 DNA reads as TGTGCCAGCAGTTTCCCCGCCGGGCCCCAACCGAATCAGCCCCAGCATTTT. Translating it yields CASSFPAGPQPNQPQHF.